The 26 T cell receptor beta chains below come from one sample, sequenced in a study of T-cell reconstitution after alpha-beta-depleted transplantation in children. As it was prepared, the TCRbeta library received unique molecular identifiers. A single record per CDR3 protein comes from TCRdb applying MiXCR to the PCR reads. The repertoire consists of about 440,000 distinct CDR3 sequences, with roughly 44% occurring once and the leading ten covering 27%. This sample comprised PBMCs, obtained before TCRalphabeta/CD19-depleted stem cell transplant. These receptor sequences come from a girl aged 2-10 years with aplastic anemia, due to receive a stem cell transplant.

This clonotype has just a few counts. J is TRBJ1-1 and V is TRBV7-3, with D perhaps matching TRBD1 (5 bases). The CDR3 spans 15 residues. Germline lookup yields CDR1 SGHTA and CDR2 FQGTGA. Trimming cost V 2 bases and J 5 bases, with 15 bases left between them. The CDR3 here is CASSLSGTGATEAFF. In DNA form, the CDR3 reads TGTGCCAGCAGCTTATCCGGGACTGGGGCGACTGAAGCTTTCTTT.

This clonotype was found a few times. The genes are TRBV30 and TRBJ1-5; D remains ambiguous. Germline values: CDR1 GTSNPN, CDR2 SVGIG (reference sequence). V was trimmed by 2 bases and J by 2 bases, leaving 7 bases between them. This CDR3 contains 13 residues. CDR3: CAWSRKGNQPQHF. The CDR3 nucleotides read TGTGCCTGGAGTAGGAAGGGCAATCAGCCCCAGCATTTT.

Many counts were recorded for this clonotype. The chain links TRBV5-1 to TRBJ1-5; TRBD1 matches 12 bases. The germline CDR1 and CDR2 sequences are SGHRS and YFSETQ. The CDR3 runs 15 residues. With V trimmed by 3 bases and J by 5 bases, 3 bases remained unmatched. In DNA form, the CDR3 reads TGCGCCAGCAGCTACGGGACAGGGGGCTATCAGCCCCAGCATTTT. This codes for CASSYGTGGYQPQHF.

This clonotype was observed a handful of times. CDR3 nucleotide sequence: TGTGCCAGCAGCTTGCCGGGACAGGGTAACGGGGAGCTGTTTTTT. This codes for CASSLPGQGNGELFF. The chain has TRBV5-4 and TRBJ2-2; 9 bases agree with TRBD1. J was trimmed by 7 bases and V by 1 base; bases with no gene match: 5. CDR1 SGHNT and CDR2 YYREEE come from the germline V gene (reference sequence). The CDR3 covers 15 residues.

V is TRBV9 and J is TRBJ2-2, with 10 bases lining up with TRBD2. The CDR3 is made up of 16 amino acids. The junction had 7 bases not matched to a gene; V was cut back by 6 bases and J by 2 bases. From germline, CDR1 is SGDLS and CDR2 YYNGEE. In DNA, the CDR3 is TGTGCCAGCAACCGGGCTAGCGGGGGAAACACCGGGGAGCTGTTTTTT. This codes for CASNRASGGNTGELFF.

This clonotype was observed many times. This chain uses TRBV7-2 with TRBJ2-7; D not resolved. Trimming cost V 1 base and J 8 bases, with 9 bases left between them. Germline V gene data show CDR1 as SGHTA and CDR2 as FQGNSA. The CDR3 consists of 12 residues. The CDR3 DNA reads as TGTGCCAGCAGCTTAGACCAATCGCAGCAGTACTTC. It encodes CASSLDQSQQYF. Together with reference TRBV7-2 and TRBJ2-7, the CDR3 gives the full variable domain: GAGVSQSPSNKVTEKGKDVELRCDPISGHTALYWYRQSLGQGLEFLIYFQGNSAPDKSGLPSDRFSAERTGGSVSTLTIQRTQQEDSAVYLCASSLDQSQQYFGPGTRLTVT.

This clonotype was seen more than once but under ten times. The CDR3 loop reads CASSSRAQRYEQYF. CDR3 bases: TGTGCCAGCAGCTCCCGGGCCCAAAGGTACGAGCAGTACTTC. The V gene is TRBV13, the J gene TRBJ2-7; no definite D call. CDR1 is PRHDT, CDR2 FYEKMQ, per germline (reference sequence). The CDR3 has 14 residues. V dropped 4 bases and J dropped 4 bases, with 14 bases sitting between them.

This clonotype was seen many times. The CDR3 nucleotides are TGTGCCAGCAGCGTCGACTCGACCCTCACAGATACGCAGTATTTT. Its protein is CASSVDSTLTDTQYF. This sequence joins TRBV7-3 and TRBJ2-3; D gene unclear. Trimming pared 5 bases from V and 2 bases from J, leaving 14 bases between. This CDR3 region has 15 residues. Looked up from germline, CDR1 is SGHTA and CDR2 is FQGTGA.

This clonotype was found many times. CDR3 residues: CASSDTDRDSPTEQFF. The CDR3 DNA reads as TGTGCCAGCAGCGACACAGACCGGGACTCCCCTACTGAGCAGTTCTTC. The V call is TRBV6-1, the J call TRBJ2-1; D is perhaps TRBD2 (6 bases). The CDR3 extends over 16 amino acids. Germline CDR1 is MNHNS and CDR2 is SASEGT. V was trimmed by 6 bases and J by 9 bases, leaving 24 bases between them.

This clonotype showed up just a few times. The chain is built from TRBV20-1 and TRBJ2-7; a possible D gene is TRBD1 (5 bases). The V end lost 7 bases, the J end lost 6 bases, and 16 bases lay between the germline ends. The germline gives CDR1 DFQATT, CDR2 SNEGSKA (reference sequence). The CDR3 sequence is 12 residues long. The CDR3 protein is CSVYQGSSEQYF. In DNA, the CDR3 is TGCAGTGTGTATCAGGGCAGTAGCGAGCAGTACTTC.

To note about this clonotype: A much larger clone lies a single base off, so this may be a read error. The chain uses TRBV3-1 and TRBJ2-5; 9 bases map to TRBD2. Germline V gives CDR1 LGHDT, CDR2 YNNKEL (reference sequence). This CDR3 comprises 17 residues. The CDR3 DNA reads TGTGCCTGCAGCCACGAAGCCGGGCTAGCGGGGCAAGAGACCCAGTACTTC. Amino acids: CACSHEAGLAGQETQYF.

The chain's CDR3 is CASSSTGTPRGTEAFF. Here the CDR3 DNA reads TGCGCCAGCAGCTCGACAGGGACCCCTAGGGGCACTGAAGCTTTCTTT. V and J are TRBV5-1 and TRBJ1-1; 7 bases match TRBD1. V shed 3 bases, J shed 4 bases, and the junction held 12 bases outside the gene matches. Looked up from germline, CDR1 is SGHRS and CDR2 is YFSETQ. This CDR3 spans 16 amino acids.

This sequence joins TRBV20-1 and TRBJ2-1; the match to TRBD2 covers 11 bases. The germline V gene encodes CDR1 DFQATT and CDR2 SNEGSKA (reference sequence). The CDR3 consists of 15 residues. With 0 bases clipped from V and 8 bases from J, the junction kept 6 bases outside the gene matches. CDR3 sequence (DNA): TGCAGTGCTAGAGATCTGGTAGCGGGAGGGCATGAGCAGTTCTTC. The encoded protein is CSARDLVAGGHEQFF.

This clonotype has a handful of counts. The chain employs TRBV12-3 or TRBV12-4 and TRBJ2-3, with 8 positions matching TRBD1. The CDR3 has 11 residues. The V and J ends lost 11 bases and 6 bases, in that order; junction bases with no gene match: 4. CDR3 loop: CAVAGGDTQYF. The CDR3 DNA sequence: TGTGCCGTGGCAGGGGGCGATACGCAGTATTTT.

The rearrangement uses TRBV27 and TRBJ2-7, with TRBD2 matching over 10 bases. CDR1 MNHEY and CDR2 SMNVEV come from the germline V gene (reference sequence). The junction had 8 bases not matched to a gene; V was cut back by 4 bases and J by 5 bases. The CDR3 length is 15 residues. CDR3 amino acids: CASSSPLAGYNEQYF. CDR3 in DNA: TGTGCCAGCAGTTCCCCACTAGCGGGATATAACGAGCAGTACTTC.

This chain links TRBV28 with TRBJ1-5, with D perhaps matching TRBD1 (5 bases). CDR1 is MDHEN, CDR2 SYDVKM, per germline. CDR3 size: 15 residues. V was trimmed by 7 bases and J by 2 bases, leaving 15 bases between them. The chain's CDR3 is CASTHRGFGNQPQHF. In DNA form, the CDR3 reads TGTGCCAGCACCCACCGGGGGTTTGGCAATCAGCCCCAGCATTTT.

This clonotype was seen more than once but under ten times. The rearrangement joins TRBV18 to TRBJ1-2, with D possibly TRBD1 on 5 matching bases. Trimming stripped 6 bases from V and 7 bases from J, with 18 bases between. Germline V gene lookup returns CDR1 KGHSH and CDR2 LQKENI. CDR3 length: 14 amino acids. The chain's CDR3 is CASSLEGRGTGYTF. The CDR3 DNA reads TGTGCCAGCTCCCTAGAGGGACGGGGCACTGGCTACACCTTC. The full variable domain, in which reference TRBV18 and TRBJ1-2 provide the parts outside the CDR3, is NAGVMQNPRHLVRRRGQEARLRCSPMKGHSHVYWYRQLPEEGLKFMVYLQKENIIDESGMPKERFSAEFPKEGPSILRIQQVVRGDSAAYFCASSLEGRGTGYTFGSGTRLTVV.

This clonotype was recorded at least ten times. The chain carries TRBV20-1 and TRBJ2-7; 8 positions match TRBD2. CDR3 length: 14 residues. Germline CDR1 is DFQATT and CDR2 is SNEGSKA (reference sequence). The V and J ends lost 6 bases and 0 bases, in that order; junction bases with no gene match: 7. CDR3 nucleotide sequence: TGCAGTGCAGCCCGAGCGGGAGCCTCCTACGAGCAGTACTTC. Residues: CSAARAGASYEQYF.

With respect to this clonotype: A read error may explain this, as a much larger clone is one base away. The V call is TRBV7-9, the J call TRBJ2-1; D perhaps matches TRBD2 (5 bases). The CDR3 totals 14 residues. V dropped 1 base and J dropped 11 bases, with 15 bases sitting between them. The germline CDR1 and CDR2 sequences are SEHNR and FQNEAQ (reference sequence). In DNA, the CDR3 is TGTGCCAGCAGCTTAGACGTGTTTCGGGGTCAGCAGTTCTTC. Translation gives CASSLDVFRGQQFF.

This sequence joins TRBV30 and TRBJ2-2; D might be TRBD2 (7 bases). The CDR3 runs 16 residues. V lost 4 bases and J lost 2, with 17 bases in between. Germline V gene data show CDR1 as GTSNPN and CDR2 as SVGIG (reference sequence). This CDR3 is CAWTGGWGRNTGELFF. For the CDR3, the DNA is TGTGCCTGGACCGGGGGGTGGGGGCGCAACACCGGGGAGCTGTTTTTT.

Many counts were recorded for this clonotype. V is TRBV5-5 and J is TRBJ1-4; 9 bases match TRBD1. CDR3 length: 14 amino acids. Trimming removed 3 bases from V and 5 bases from J; junction bases left unmatched: 2. CDR1 is SGHKS, CDR2 YYEKEE, per germline (reference sequence). The CDR3 DNA reads as TGTGCCAGCAGCTGGACAGGGGAAAATGAAAAACTGTTTTTT. This sequence encodes CASSWTGENEKLFF.

This clonotype turned up a few times. The chain couples TRBV5-1 to TRBJ2-7; 7 bases are shared with TRBD2. This CDR3 has 15 amino acids. The germline V gene encodes CDR1 SGHRS and CDR2 YFSETQ. The trim removed 3 bases at V and 2 bases at J, leaving 8 bases unmatched. The DNA of the CDR3 is TGCGCCAGCAGCTCAGCCGCTAGCGGTCCCTACGAGCAGTACTTC. Its translation: CASSSAASGPYEQYF.

The chain carries TRBV30 and TRBJ2-7; a possible D gene is TRBD1 (5 bases). CDR1 and CDR2 (germline): GTSNPN, SVGIG (reference sequence). The V end lost 0 bases, the J end lost 2 bases, and 8 bases lay between the germline ends. The CDR3 sequence is 13 residues long. CDR3 residues: CAWSVQGTYEQYF. CDR3 coding DNA: TGTGCCTGGAGTGTGCAGGGAACCTACGAGCAGTACTTC. The variable domain in full, with the rest retrieved from reference TRBV30 and TRBJ2-7, is SQTIHQWPATLVQPVGSPLSLECTVEGTSNPNLYWYRQAAGRGLQLLFYSVGIGQISSEVPQNLSASRPQDRQFILSSKKLLLSDSGFYLCAWSVQGTYEQYFGPGTRLTVT.

The V and J genes are TRBV9 and TRBJ2-1, with D possibly matching TRBD1 (6 bases). This CDR3 region has 13 residues. The V gene lost 2 bases and the J gene lost 9 bases, with 12 bases spanning the gap. Germline V gene data show CDR1 as SGDLS and CDR2 as YYNGEE. The CDR3 loop reads CASSVDSLVEQFF. Written as DNA, the CDR3 is TGTGCCAGCAGCGTGGACAGTCTGGTTGAGCAGTTCTTC.

The rearrangement links TRBV20-1 to TRBJ1-4; D remains unclear. Trimming removed 6 bases at V and 4 bases at J, with 9 bases between. This CDR3 has 12 amino acids. CDR1 DFQATT and CDR2 SNEGSKA come from the germline V gene (reference sequence). The CDR3 sequence: CSAKSGNEKLFF. CDR3 bases: TGCAGTGCCAAGAGCGGTAATGAAAAACTGTTTTTT.

This rearrangement joins TRBV11-3 to TRBJ1-3, with D unresolved. The ends were cut back, 6 bases at V and 0 bases at J, with 12 bases in the middle. Germline loops: CDR1 SGHNT, CDR2 YENEEA. This CDR3 spans 15 amino acids. The CDR3 DNA sequence: TGTGCCAGCAGGAGATTCGGGCTCTCTGGAAACACCATATATTTT. Its translation is CASRRFGLSGNTIYF.